The 2 T cell receptor beta chains below all came from one sample that was sequenced in a study of a mutant IDH1 vaccine in newly diagnosed glioma. This sample's time point: week 5, during vaccination. Mutant IDH1 20-mer peptide, at 300 ug, made up each vaccine dose, with topical imiquimod. Repertoires were generated with immunoSEQ multiplex PCR, while TCRdb's copy carries only in-frame clones and drops some. The sample carries about 42,000 clones, approximately 85% recorded once. For these TCRs, the target antigens are not known. The sample here was PBMCs, taken from a glioma patient whose treatment included an IDH1 peptide vaccine. These receptors all come from a man in his forties with glioma.

This clone was recorded only once. V is TRBV7-2 and J is TRBJ1-4; D unresolved. The CDR3 length is 14 residues. Looked up from germline, CDR1 is SGHTA and CDR2 is FQGNSA. V lost 3 bases and J lost 5, with 10 bases in between. CDR3 sequence: CASSFQGSNEKLFF. CDR3 nucleotides: TGTGCCAGCAGCTTCCAAGGTTCGAATGAAAAACTGTTTTTT.

The V gene is TRBV27, the J gene TRBJ2-7, with D tentatively TRBD1 or TRBD2 (6 bases each). Germline CDR1 and CDR2: MNHEY and SMNVEV (reference sequence). V dropped 2 bases and J dropped 3 bases, with 17 bases sitting between them. The CDR3 has 16 amino acids. CDR3 DNA: TGTGCCAGCAGTTTACTTGTATCGGAGGGGGTCTACGAGCAGTACTTC. Translation gives CASSLLVSEGVYEQYF.